The 14 T cell receptor beta chains presented below share a single source sample, sequenced in a study of CD8+ T cells in alopecia areata. Sequencing templates came from extracted RNA that was reverse transcribed into cDNA. Profiling relied on immunoSEQ multiplex PCR, and the TCRdb table lists in-frame clones only, not all of them. This set yields 2,500 to 4,000 clones and no singletons; the top ten hold around two fifths. Sequenced: lesional skin. The source is a C3H/HeJ mouse with alopecia areata. As its MHC haplotype, the strain has H2-k.

Many counts were recorded for this clone. The listed TCRdb protein conflicts with the DNA translation at residue 12, and the protein shown is translated directly from the DNA. The genes and germline here are from mouse. Read data end 3 residues before the CDR3 end; the end is taken from the germline J gene. V usage is TRBV13-1 and J usage is TRBJ1-3, with D possibly being TRBD1 (5 bases). V was cut by 1 base and J by 2 bases, with 10 bases left in between. This CDR3 has 15 amino acids. CDR1 is NSHNY and CDR2 is SYGAGN in the germline V gene. Partial CDR3 DNA: TGTGCCAGCAGTGATAGGGCAGGGACTGGAAATACG. This sequence encodes CASSDRAGTGNT. The entire CDR3 reads CASSDRAGTGNTLYF.

This clone was counted a few times. The gene names given are mouse names. Read sequence stops 4 residues before the CDR3 end, and the germline J gene provides the missing end. The chain couples TRBV1 to TRBJ1-4, with D perhaps TRBD1 (5 bases). CDR1 and CDR2 from the germline V gene are NSQYPW and LRSPGD (reference sequence). The CDR3 has 14 amino acids. The covered CDR3 bases are TGCAGGTGCAGTGCAGTCAGGGATGACGAA. This sequence encodes CRCSAVRDDE. The full CDR3 protein reads CRCSAVRDDERLFF.

This clone has more than one count but fewer than ten. The germline and genes are mouse ones. The read terminates 4 residues ahead of where the CDR3 ends, so the germline J gene completes it. The rearrangement links TRBV19 to TRBJ2-5; 13 positions agree with TRBD2. Trimming cost V 4 bases and J 2 bases; bases outside gene matches: 4. This CDR3 comprises 16 residues. In germline, CDR1 is FNHDT, CDR2 SITEND (reference sequence). CDR3 DNA (partial): TGTGCCAGCAGTTTCCGGGACTGGGGGGGCCAAGAC. Residues: CASSFRDWGGQD. The full CDR3 sequence reads CASSFRDWGGQDTQYF.

In this sample, this clone turned up many times. Genes and germline come from the mouse. From the germline J gene comes the end of the CDR3, since the read stops 4 residues before it. V gene TRBV14 combines with J gene TRBJ2-4, with a tentative D call TRBD1 (5 bases). The CDR3 has 12 residues. Germline lookup yields CDR1 SGHDT and CDR2 FRDEAV. The sequenced CDR3 bases are TGTGCCAGCAGTCCCAGGGAAAAC. It is translated as CASSPREN. From start to end, the CDR3 is CASSPRENTLYF.

This clone was observed at least ten times. The gene names given are mouse names. The read ends 4 residues before the CDR3 terminus; that terminus is restored from the germline J gene. The rearrangement links TRBV13-1 to TRBJ2-7; possibly TRBD1 for D (5 bases). The germline gives CDR1 NSHNY, CDR2 SYGAGN. The CDR3 extends over 13 amino acids. The part of the CDR3 DNA that was read is TGTGCCAGCAGTGATGGACAGAAATAT. This gives the protein CASSDGQKY. The entire CDR3 reads CASSDGQKYEQYF.

This clone has a count of ten or more. Gene names and germline refer to mouse. The sequence runs out 4 residues before the end of the CDR3; the remainder is reconstructed from the germline J gene. The chain has TRBV13-3 and TRBJ2-1, with TRBD1 matching over 7 bases. J was trimmed by 0 bases and V by 3 bases; bases with no gene match: 3. The CDR3 sequence is 15 residues long. From germline, CDR1 is NNHDY and CDR2 SYVADS. CDR3 loop: CASSGQGYNYAEQFF. The part of the CDR3 DNA that was read is TGTGCCAGCAGTGGACAGGGTTATAACTATGCT.

This clone showed up many times. Gene names and germline match the mouse. The CDR3 is cut off 4 residues early in the read; its end comes from the germline J gene. This sequence joins TRBV3 and TRBJ2-7; TRBD2 matches 8 bases. This CDR3 is built from 17 residues. V shed 3 bases and J 0 bases; nucleotides not matched to a gene: 10. CDR1 is SNHLY and CDR2 is FYNGKV in the germline V gene (reference sequence). The covered CDR3 bases are TGTGCCAGCAGCTTCCTGGGGGGCGTTATCAGCTCCTAT. It specifies CASSFLGGVISSY. The complete CDR3 sequence is CASSFLGGVISSYEQYF. Together with reference TRBV3 and TRBJ2-7, the CDR3 gives the full variable domain: GPKVLQIPSHQIIDMGQMVTLNCDPVSNHLYFYWYKQILGQQMEFLVNFYNGKVMEKSKLFKDQFSVERPDGSYFTLKIQPTALEDSAVYFCASSFLGGVISSYEQYFGPGTRLTVL.

This clone was recorded a few times. This sequence is one base from a far larger clone and is likely a read error. Each gene name is a mouse one. With the read ending 4 residues before the CDR3 end, the germline J gene is used to fill in that end. This chain uses TRBV19 with TRBJ2-3; D unclear. Deletions cut 4 bases from V and 0 bases from J, with 6 bases between. Germline V gives CDR1 FNHDT, CDR2 SITEND (reference sequence). This CDR3 has 13 amino acids. CDR3 region: CASSWCSAETLYF. The part of the CDR3 DNA that was read is TGTGCCAGCAGTTGGTGTAGTGCAGAA.

The sample holds many counts of this clone. Genes and germline come from the mouse. The read ends 4 residues early relative to the CDR3; the germline J gene fills the gap. This chain joins TRBV1 and TRBJ1-4, with a tentative D call TRBD1 (6 bases). With 9 bases removed from V and 4 bases from J, the gap between germline ends came to 9 bases. The germline V gene encodes CDR1 NSQYPW and CDR2 LRSPGD (reference sequence). The CDR3 runs 12 residues. CDR3 in amino acids: CTWRDNNERLFF. The sequenced part of the CDR3 DNA is TGCACCTGGAGGGACAACAACGAA.

In its sample, this clone was seen many times. Mouse gene names and germline throughout. CDR3: CASRRGDWGVAEQFF. CDR3 bases read: TGTGCCAGCAGGAGAGGGGACTGGGGGGTTGCT. The chain couples TRBV13-1 to TRBJ2-1; TRBD2 agrees at 12 bases. The read ends 4 residues shy of where the CDR3 ends; the end is completed using the germline J gene. Germline trimming cut 5 bases from V and 6 bases from J; bases unmatched to any gene: 6. Germline V gives CDR1 NSHNY, CDR2 SYGAGN. The CDR3 loop spans 15 amino acids.

This clone was counted only a few times. Gene labels here are mouse ones. The read comes to an end 4 residues before the CDR3 does, leaving the germline J gene to fill in the end. V and J are TRBV29 and TRBJ2-5; 10 bases map to TRBD1. The CDR3 covers 15 residues. Germline-derived CDR1 and CDR2 are MSHET and SYDVDS. CDR3 bases read: TGTGCTAGCAGTCGTCCCGGGACAGGGGTAGAC. It translates to CASSRPGTGVD. The whole CDR3 sequence reads CASSRPGTGVDTQYF.

This clone was observed many times. Gene and germline names: mouse. From the germline J gene comes the end of the CDR3, since the read stops 4 residues before it. The chain joins TRBV19 to TRBJ2-1; 7 nucleotides line up with TRBD1. J gave up 5 bases and V 10 bases, and 6 bases lay outside the gene matches. Germline values: CDR1 FNHDT, CDR2 SITEND (reference sequence). This CDR3 has 12 residues. The sequenced part of the CDR3 DNA is TGTGCCTCCCGGGACAGTCATGCT. Protein sequence: CASRDSHA. The entire CDR3 is CASRDSHAEQFF.

This clone was seen many times. Gene names follow the mouse nomenclature. The sequenced fragment ends 4 residues before the CDR3 boundary, so the rest is inferred from the germline J gene. The chain joins TRBV31 to TRBJ2-1; perhaps TRBD2 as D (6 bases). Germline CDR1 reads GKSSPN; CDR2 reads SITVG. The CDR3 has 14 residues. V gave up 0 bases and J gave up 3 bases, with 9 bases separating them. Here the CDR3 reads CAWSLLGVYAEQFF. The DNA read from the CDR3 is TGTGCCTGGAGTCTATTGGGGGTCTATGCT.

This clone showed up many times. Genes here carry mouse names. Read data end 4 residues before the CDR3 end; the end is taken from the germline J gene. The chain has TRBV13-1 and TRBJ2-1, with TRBD1 matching over 8 bases. Germline CDR1 is NSHNY and CDR2 is SYGAGN. The CDR3 covers 15 residues. The V gene end was trimmed by 1 base and the J gene end by 2 bases; junction bases not matched to a gene: 2. The part of the CDR3 DNA that was read is TGTGCCAGCAGTGATCAGGGGGCGGACTATGCT. Translation gives CASSDQGADYA. The CDR3, in full, reads CASSDQGADYAEQFF.